This TCR beta chain was identified in a study of shared clonotypes between healthy human individuals. Study summary: Plates per donor: three CD4 naive, three CD4 memory, two CD8 naive, one CD8 memory.

Libraries were prepared by immunoSEQ multiplex PCR; TCRdb keeps only in-frame clonotypes and omits some of them. The sample carries 230,000 or so clones, over 60% recorded once. The CDR3 sequence is 16 residues long. The ends lost 4 bases at V and 0 bases at J; junction bases unmatched: 6. Germline loops: CDR1 MNHEY, CDR2 SVGAGI. Participating donors were healthy, HIV-negative adults free of recent acute infections or vaccinations. J is TRBJ2-5 and V is TRBV6-5; 9 nucleotides match TRBD2. Material for sequencing was memory CD4+ T cells sorted from blood. Indicated subset: CD45RA-negative fraction. This TCR derives from a man aged 25-45 years in good health. The CDR3 sequence: CASSSMTSGYQETQYF. In DNA form, the CDR3 reads TGTGCCAGCAGTTCTATGACTAGCGGCTACCAAGAGACCCAGTACTTC.